One sample yielded the 23 T cell receptor beta chains listed below, sequenced in a study of blood T cell repertoires in COVID-19. Using immunoSEQ multiplex PCR, the repertoire was profiled, and TCRdb retains in-frame clones only, with some absent. Here the sample spans 250,000 or so clones, 90% being singletons. The sequenced sample consisted of peripheral blood. Source of these receptors: a woman aged 60-70 years with COVID-19, enrolled during active disease.

This sequence joins TRBV3-1 (or the pseudogene TRBV3-2) and TRBJ1-3, with 7 bases fitting TRBD1. V lost 0 bases to trimming and J lost 4 bases; unmatched junction nucleotides: 12. Germline V CDR1 and CDR2: LGHDT, YNNKEL (reference sequence). The CDR3 consists of 18 residues. The CDR3 here is CASSQDGPGGIGGNTIYF. The CDR3 nucleotides are TGTGCCAGCAGCCAAGATGGGCCAGGGGGAATAGGGGGAAACACCATATATTTT.

The genes are TRBV7-2 and TRBJ1-2, with 10 bases matching TRBD1. V shed 5 bases and J 2 bases; nucleotides not matched to a gene: 5. Germline CDR1 SGHTA, CDR2 FQGNSA. CDR3 length: 15 amino acids. The CDR3 DNA is TGTGCCAGCAGCAAAGACAGGGGGCTCAACTATGGCTACACCTTC. It translates to CASSKDRGLNYGYTF.

The chain has TRBV10-2 and TRBJ1-5, with 7 bases that match TRBD1. The CDR3 covers 13 residues. Germline V gene lookup returns CDR1 WSHSY and CDR2 SAAADI. J gave up 7 bases and V 8 bases, and 8 bases lay outside the gene matches. Here the CDR3 reads CASSTGFLQPQHF. The CDR3 DNA reads as TGCGCCAGCTCGACAGGGTTCTTACAGCCCCAGCATTTT.

The chain has TRBV29-1 and TRBJ1-1; tentative D call: TRBD1 (5 bases). This CDR3 spans 13 amino acids. V lost 6 bases and J 4 bases, leaving 15 bases between the germline ends. Germline V gene data show CDR1 as SQVTM and CDR2 as ANQGSEA. The CDR3 nucleotides are TGCAGCGTCGTCATCGTGGGGGGCACTGAAGCTTTCTTT. Protein sequence: CSVVIVGGTEAFF.

V is TRBV7-9 and J is TRBJ2-1; TRBD2 agrees at 14 bases. The CDR3 length is 14 residues. Germline V gives CDR1 SEHNR, CDR2 FQNEAQ (reference sequence). J gave up 15 bases and V 5 bases, and 9 bases lay outside the gene matches. CDR3 amino acids: CASSRRLAGGILFF. CDR3 DNA sequence: TGTGCCAGCAGCCGCCGACTAGCGGGGGGGATCCTGTTCTTC. Drawing the rest from reference TRBV7-9 and TRBJ2-1, the complete variable domain is DTGVSQNPRHKITKRGQNVTFRCDPISEHNRLYWYRQTLGQGPEFLTYFQNEAQLEKSRLLSDRFSAERPKGSFSTLEIQRTEQGDSAMYLCASSRRLAGGILFFGPGTRLTVL.

In regard to this clone: Additional DNA sequences in this sample encode the identical CDR3. The gene calls are TRBV11-2 and TRBJ1-6; unclear D gene. The V and J ends lost 3 bases and 0 bases respectively, with 3 bases between them. Germline loops: CDR1 SGHAT, CDR2 FQNNGV. CDR3 length: 14 amino acids. The CDR3 loop is CASSFSSYNSPLHF. CDR3 nucleotide sequence: TGTGCCAGCAGCTTTAGCTCCTATAATTCACCCCTCCACTTT.

This chain connects TRBV27 to TRBJ1-1; 11 bases map to TRBD1. Germline V CDR1 and CDR2: MNHEY, SMNVEV (reference sequence). This CDR3 contains 16 residues. Germline trimming cut 6 bases from V and 5 bases from J; bases unmatched to any gene: 11. CDR3 residues: CASRRGQGAIGTEAFF. The CDR3 DNA sequence: TGTGCCAGCAGAAGAGGACAGGGGGCTATAGGGACTGAAGCTTTCTTT.

This chain connects TRBV2 to TRBJ2-1; 10 positions agree with TRBD2. V was clipped by 7 bases and J by 6 bases; unmatched bases: 3. In germline, CDR1 is SNHLY, CDR2 FYNNEI. The CDR3 is made up of 13 amino acids. This CDR3 is CASKRGGANEQFF. CDR3 in DNA: TGTGCCAGCAAGCGGGGGGGCGCCAATGAGCAGTTCTTC.

The rearrangement links TRBV2 to TRBJ1-3; D gene ambiguous. The CDR3 length is 12 residues. Deletions cut 5 bases from V and 7 bases from J, with 9 bases between. The germline gives CDR1 SNHLY, CDR2 FYNNEI. CDR3 coding DNA: TGTGCCAGCAGTAAGACTCGGAACACCATATATTTT. Translating gives CASSKTRNTIYF.

The chain joins TRBV27 to TRBJ1-1; weak D call: TRBD1 (6 bases). V was pared by 6 bases and J by 7 bases, with 12 bases between. The length of the CDR3 is 12 residues. Germline CDR1 and CDR2: MNHEY and SMNVEV (reference sequence). The CDR3 region is CASRLTDSEAFF. CDR3 coding DNA: TGTGCCAGCAGACTCACGGACAGTGAAGCTTTCTTT.

The chain uses TRBV4-1 and TRBJ1-1; maybe TRBD1 (6 bases). The CDR3 consists of 17 residues. The V gene lost 1 base and the J gene lost 2 bases, with 17 bases spanning the gap. Germline V gene lookup returns CDR1 MGHRA and CDR2 YSYEKL. CDR3 protein: CASSQALTGGGNTEAFF. In DNA form, the CDR3 reads TGCGCCAGCAGCCAAGCGCTTACGGGGGGCGGAAACACTGAAGCTTTCTTT.

A few counts support this clone. This chain links TRBV14 with TRBJ1-4; TRBD1 is a possible D gene (6 bases). V lost 5 bases, J lost 0 bases, and 19 bases lay in between. The CDR3 totals 18 residues. Germline CDR1 is SGHDN and CDR2 is FVKESK. This CDR3 reads CASSSIKGQSATNEKLFF. The CDR3 coding sequence is TGTGCCAGCAGCAGTATTAAAGGACAGAGTGCAACTAATGAAAAACTGTTTTTT.

In nucleotides, the CDR3 is TGTGCCAGCAGCCCACTAGCGGGGGGGTTGTTCGGGAATGAGCAGTTCTTC. It yields the protein CASSPLAGGLFGNEQFF. V gene TRBV7-2 combines with J gene TRBJ2-1; 13 bases are a match to TRBD2. The CDR3 covers 17 residues. CDR1 SGHTA and CDR2 FQGNSA come from the germline V gene. The V and J ends lost 5 bases and 7 bases, in that order; junction bases with no gene match: 11. Full variable domain (rest looked up from reference TRBV7-2 and TRBJ2-1): GAGVSQSPSNKVTEKGKDVELRCDPISGHTALYWYRQSLGQGLEFLIYFQGNSAPDKSGLPSDRFSAERTGGSVSTLTIQRTQQEDSAVYLCASSPLAGGLFGNEQFFGPGTRLTVL.

The V gene is TRBV7-2, the J gene TRBJ2-3; TRBD2 aligns across 7 bases. The CDR3 loop spans 15 amino acids. Germline CDR1 and CDR2: SGHTA and FQGNSA. Unmatched junction bases numbered 10, after V lost 5 bases and J lost 5 bases. CDR3 sequence: CASSPQAGKEDTQYF. As DNA, the CDR3 is TGTGCCAGCAGCCCCCAAGCGGGGAAGGAAGATACGCAGTATTTT.

V usage is TRBV7-9 and J usage is TRBJ2-1, with D maybe TRBD2 (6 bases). The CDR3 has 12 residues. Germline-derived CDR1 and CDR2 are SEHNR and FQNEAQ (reference sequence). Trimming took 5 bases from V and 6 from J, leaving 8 bases between them. The CDR3 sequence: CASSRLGNEQFF. The CDR3 region has the DNA TGTGCCAGCAGCCGACTAGGCAATGAGCAGTTCTTC.

This clone was seen a few times. J is TRBJ1-1 and V is TRBV9; D is possibly TRBD1 (6 bases). The CDR3 is made up of 16 amino acids. Germline V gene data show CDR1 as SGDLS and CDR2 as YYNGEE. Trimming left V 0 bases short and J 0 bases short, with 12 bases between. The CDR3 DNA is TGTGCCAGCAGCGTAGAATCGGCAGGGGTGAACACTGAAGCTTTCTTT. Translation: CASSVESAGVNTEAFF. Full variable domain (missing parts from reference TRBV9 and TRBJ1-1): DSGVTQTPKHLITATGQRVTLRCSPRSGDLSVYWYQQSLDQGLQFLIQYYNGEERAKGNILERFSAQQFPDLHSELNLSSLELGDSALYFCASSVESAGVNTEAFFGQGTRLTVV.

This sequence joins TRBV7-2 and TRBJ1-4; 7 bases are a match to TRBD1. With 0 bases clipped from V and 10 bases from J, the junction kept 8 bases outside the gene matches. Germline assignment: CDR1 SGHTA and CDR2 FQGNSA. CDR3 size: 15 residues. The CDR3 sequence: CASSLATGTLTKLFF. In nucleotides, the CDR3 is TGTGCCAGCAGCTTAGCGACAGGGACCCTTACAAAACTGTTTTTT.

This chain joins TRBV7-2 and TRBJ2-1, with TRBD2 matching over 9 bases. Germline V gene data show CDR1 as SGHTA and CDR2 as FQGNSA. The junction had 3 bases not matched to a gene; V was cut back by 5 bases and J by 1 base. The CDR3 extends over 15 amino acids. The CDR3 reads CASSPLAGSYNEQFF. The CDR3 coding sequence is TGTGCCAGCAGCCCTCTAGCGGGGTCCTACAATGAGCAGTTCTTC.

The chain has TRBV2 and TRBJ2-5, with 11 bases matching TRBD2. The germline CDR1 and CDR2 sequences are SNHLY and FYNNEI. The CDR3 totals 17 residues. Germline trimming cut 6 bases from V and 2 bases from J; bases unmatched to any gene: 11. The CDR3: CASRLGLADLLQETQYF. The CDR3 coding sequence is TGTGCCAGCAGATTGGGACTAGCGGACCTCCTACAAGAGACCCAGTACTTC.

V is TRBV7-6 and J is TRBJ1-3; tentative D call: TRBD1 (6 bases). In germline, CDR1 is SGHVS, CDR2 FNYEAQ. This CDR3 is built from 17 residues. Trimming shortened V by 5 bases and J by 2 bases, and 19 bases separated the two germline ends. CDR3 region: CASSHGGQGSAGNTIYF. The CDR3 region has the DNA TGTGCCAGCAGCCACGGGGGGCAGGGTTCGGCTGGAAACACCATATATTTT.

The V and J genes are TRBV4-3 and TRBJ2-5, with unresolved D. The CDR3 is 14 amino acids. CDR1 and CDR2 (germline): LGHNA, YSLEER. V was pared by 1 base and J by 4 bases, with 10 bases between. The chain's CDR3 is CASSQAVSSETQYF. DNA of the CDR3: TGCGCCAGCAGCCAAGCGGTTAGCTCAGAGACCCAGTACTTC.

This chain joins TRBV27 and TRBJ1-2, with D tentatively TRBD1 (6 bases). The CDR3 is 14 residues long. Per germline, CDR1 MNHEY and CDR2 SMNVEV (reference sequence). V shed 8 bases and J shed 6 bases, with 19 bases lying between them. In DNA form, the CDR3 reads TGTGCCAGCTGTCAGAGCGGGGGCTTGGATGGCTACACCTTC. The encoded protein is CASCQSGGLDGYTF.

This clone has ten or more counts. This rearrangement joins TRBV7-2 to TRBJ2-1; TRBD2 matches at 7 bases. Germline V CDR1 and CDR2: SGHTA, FQGNSA. Trimming took 2 bases from V and 6 from J; bases not matched to a gene: 7. The CDR3 covers 15 residues. CDR3 in DNA: TGTGCCAGCAGCTTAATCGGGGGGACCCGCAATGAGCAGTTCTTC. Protein product: CASSLIGGTRNEQFF.